Listed below are T cell receptor beta chains from one sample, sequenced in a study of technical replicates of blood from a few donors. The repertoire was sequenced with immunoSEQ multiplex PCR; TCRdb's copy has only in-frame clones and lacks some. The sample lists 75,000 to 90,000 clones, just over 90% occurring once. Material for sequencing was T cells isolated from PBMCs. The source is a human donor in good health. Both conserved end residues are part of each CDR3. D genes are given only for firm matches. Clone size is stated in some rows and not others, as once, few, many or a class when expanded.

D: NA; J: TRBJ2-7; size: NA; V: TRBV7-9; DNA: TGTGCCAGCAGCTTAACCTATCACCCCTACGAGCAGTACTTC; CDR3: CASSLTYHPYEQYF
D: NA; J: TRBJ1-3; size: NA; V: TRBV19; DNA: TGTGCCAGTAGTATGGCAAGCTCTGGAAACACCATATATTTT; CDR3: CASSMASSGNTIYF
D: NA; J: TRBJ2-7; size: NA; V: TRBV14; DNA: TGTGCCAGCAGCCAAGGGCGGGGGCTCTCCTACGAGCAGTACTTC; CDR3: CASSQGRGLSYEQYF
D: NA; J: TRBJ1-1; size: NA; V: TRBV2; DNA: TGTGCCAGGGGGGGGACCACTGAAGCTTTCTTT; CDR3: CARGGTTEAFF
D: NA; J: TRBJ1-1; size: NA; V: TRBV5-1; DNA: TGCGCCAGCAGCTTGGACCGGGGAGCTGAAGCTTTCTTT; CDR3: CASSLDRGAEAFF
D: NA; J: TRBJ1-2; size: NA; V: TRBV2; DNA: TGTGCCAGCAGTGGCACAGCTGACTATGGCTACACCTTC; CDR3: CASSGTADYGYTF
D: TRBD1; J: TRBJ1-2; size: NA; V: TRBV10-3; DNA: TGTGCCAGTCAGGAACCCGGGACAGCTAACTATGGCTACACCTTC; CDR3: CASQEPGTANYGYTF
D: TRBD2; J: TRBJ2-1; size: NA; V: TRBV5-1; DNA: TGCGCCAGCAGCTCGAGCGGGGGGGCGAGAAATGAGCAGTTCTTC; CDR3: CASSSSGGARNEQFF
D: NA; J: TRBJ2-2; size: NA; V: TRBV7-9; DNA: TGTGCCAGCAGCTTAAGGGGCGAGCGTTACACCGGGGAGCTGTTTTTT; CDR3: CASSLRGERYTGELFF
D: NA; J: TRBJ1-6; size: NA; V: TRBV19; DNA: TGTGCCAGTAGTATGCTGGACACCGATAATTCACCCCTCCACTTT; CDR3: CASSMLDTDNSPLHF
D: NA; J: TRBJ1-6; size: NA; V: TRBV30; DNA: TGTGCCTGGTCAGGGGATTCCTATAATTCACCCCTCCACTTT; CDR3: CAWSGDSYNSPLHF
D: TRBD2; J: TRBJ2-6; size: NA; V: TRBV27; DNA: TGTGCCAGCAGTTCGGCGGGGGAGCGCTTTGGGGCCAACGTCCTGACTTTC; CDR3: CASSSAGERFGANVLTF
D: NA; J: TRBJ2-7; size: NA; V: TRBV30; DNA: TGTGCCTGGAGTGTAATTACGCGGGCTCTCTCCTACGAGCAGTACTTC; CDR3: CAWSVITRALSYEQYF
D: TRBD1; J: TRBJ2-7; size: NA; V: TRBV5-6; DNA: TGTGCCAGCAGCTTGGCAATAACCCGGGACAGGGTATCCTACGAGCAGTACTTC; CDR3: CASSLAITRDRVSYEQYF
D: NA; J: TRBJ1-1; size: few; V: TRBV5-5; DNA: TGTGCCAGCAGCTTCAGGTTTGACACTGAAGCTTTCTTT; CDR3: CASSFRFDTEAFF
D: NA; J: TRBJ2-1; size: NA; V: TRBV12-5; DNA: TGTGCTAGTGGTTTGGGTCGGGTCGATGAGCAGTTCTTC; CDR3: CASGLGRVDEQFF
D: NA; J: TRBJ1-3; size: NA; V: TRBV30; DNA: TGTGCCTGGAGACGCGGGGGAATCTCTGGAAACACCATATATTTT; CDR3: CAWRRGGISGNTIYF
D: TRBD1; J: TRBJ1-4; size: NA; V: TRBV5-5; DNA: TGTGCCAGCAGCCGAGTTTTTTACCGGGACAGGGACGAAAAACTGTTTTTT; CDR3: CASSRVFYRDRDEKLFF
D: TRBD1; J: TRBJ2-7; size: NA; V: TRBV4-1; DNA: TGCGCCAGCAGCCAAGGACAGGGGGCACGGGAGCAGTACTTC; CDR3: CASSQGQGAREQYF
D: TRBD2; J: TRBJ2-7; size: NA; V: TRBV9; DNA: TGTGCCAGCAGCGGAGGACTAGCGGGGATTTACGAGCAGTACTTC; CDR3: CASSGGLAGIYEQYF
D: NA; J: TRBJ2-1; size: NA; V: TRBV25-1; DNA: TGTGCCAGCAGTGCCCCTCAGGAAACTGAGCAGTTCTTC; CDR3: CASSAPQETEQFF
D: NA; J: TRBJ2-7; size: few; V: TRBV6-1; DNA: TGTGCCAGCAGTGTTTCCAGGGTCGGCGAGCAGTACTTC; CDR3: CASSVSRVGEQYF
D: NA; J: TRBJ2-2; size: NA; V: TRBV10-3; DNA: TGTGCCATCAGTGAAAGGGGGTACGACGGGGAGCTGTTTTTT; CDR3: CAISERGYDGELFF
D: NA; J: TRBJ2-3; size: NA; V: TRBV28; DNA: TGTGCCAGCAGCAGGGGCACAGATACGCAGTATTTT; CDR3: CASSRGTDTQYF
D: TRBD2; J: TRBJ2-2; size: once; V: TRBV4-2; DNA: TGTGCCAGCAGACCGAATAGCGGGAGAAAAACCGGGGAGCTGTTTTTT; CDR3: CASRPNSGRKTGELFF
D: NA; J: TRBJ2-5; size: NA; V: TRBV15; DNA: TGTGCCACCAGCAGACAGGGGTGGTCGGAGACCCAGTACTTC; CDR3: CATSRQGWSETQYF
D: NA; J: TRBJ2-7; size: once; V: TRBV2; DNA: TGTGCCAGCAGTGGGACAGACTCCTACGAGCAGTACTTC; CDR3: CASSGTDSYEQYF
D: TRBD1; J: TRBJ2-1; size: NA; V: TRBV6-4; DNA: TGTGCCAGCAGTCAGGACAGGGTCGGTGGGAATGAGCAGTTCTTC; CDR3: CASSQDRVGGNEQFF
D: NA; J: TRBJ1-1; size: NA; V: TRBV5-6; DNA: TGTGCCAGCAGCTTGGAGGGGGGGAGCTTGAACACTGAAGCTTTCTTT; CDR3: CASSLEGGSLNTEAFF
D: NA; J: TRBJ2-7; size: few; V: TRBV19; DNA: TGTGCCAGTAGTAGTGAGTACGAGCAGTACTTC; CDR3: CASSSEYEQYF
D: TRBD1; J: TRBJ2-7; size: NA; V: TRBV6-1; DNA: TGTGCCAGCAGGGACAGGGTACGCGCGGACTACGAGCAGTACTTC; CDR3: CASRDRVRADYEQYF
D: NA; J: TRBJ1-1; size: NA; V: TRBV5-6; DNA: TGTGCCAGCTCCTTGAACACTGAAGCTTTCTTT; CDR3: CASSLNTEAFF
D: TRBD1; J: TRBJ1-2; size: NA; V: TRBV25-1; DNA: TGTGCCAGCAGCGAGGGGGCCGTGGGTCCTTGGCTTAACTATGGCTACACCTTC; CDR3: CASSEGAVGPWLNYGYTF
D: TRBD1; J: TRBJ1-2; size: NA; V: TRBV5-1; DNA: TGCGCCAGCACCGGACAGGCCCTTAACTATGGCTACACCTTC; CDR3: CASTGQALNYGYTF
D: TRBD1; J: TRBJ2-2; size: NA; V: TRBV12-5; DNA: TGTGCTAGTGGTTTGGTACTAGGGACAGGGGGAGACGGGGAGCTGTTTTTT; CDR3: CASGLVLGTGGDGELFF
D: TRBD2; J: TRBJ2-3; size: NA; V: TRBV27; DNA: TGTGCCAGCACCTTGACTAGCGGGGGGCCAGATACGCAGTATTTT; CDR3: CASTLTSGGPDTQYF
D: NA; J: TRBJ2-1; size: NA; V: TRBV6-1; DNA: TGTGCCAGCAGTGAAGCCACGGGGGGCTGGTACAATGAGCAGTTCTTC; CDR3: CASSEATGGWYNEQFF
D: TRBD1; J: TRBJ1-4; size: NA; V: TRBV11-3; DNA: TGTGCCAGCAGCTTCCGGGACAGGGGTTCCGAAAAACTGTTTTTT; CDR3: CASSFRDRGSEKLFF
D: NA; J: TRBJ2-5; size: NA; V: TRBV4-1; DNA: TGCGCCAGCAGCCAACTACCCTTTGAGACCCAGTACTTC; CDR3: CASSQLPFETQYF
D: NA; J: TRBJ2-7; size: NA; V: TRBV19; DNA: TGTGCCAGTAGTATTCAGGTGGGGCAGTTATCCTACGAGCAGTACTTC; CDR3: CASSIQVGQLSYEQYF
D: TRBD1; J: TRBJ2-1; size: NA; V: TRBV18; DNA: TGTGCCAGCTCACCCACACAGGGGGACTACAATGAGCAGTTCTTC; CDR3: CASSPTQGDYNEQFF
D: TRBD1; J: TRBJ1-1; size: few; V: TRBV4-1; DNA: TGCGCCAGCAGCAGCTTTGGACAGGCTTTCCCTGAAGCTTTCTTT; CDR3: CASSSFGQAFPEAFF
D: NA; J: TRBJ2-7; size: NA; V: TRBV15; DNA: TGTGCCACCAGCGCCAGACAAGGTCGGGGGATTTACGAGCAGTACTTC; CDR3: CATSARQGRGIYEQYF
D: NA; J: TRBJ1-2; size: NA; V: TRBV5-6; DNA: TGTGCCAGCAGCCAGGACAGATTCAACTATGGCTACACCTTC; CDR3: CASSQDRFNYGYTF
D: NA; J: TRBJ2-1; size: NA; V: TRBV27; DNA: TGTGCCAGCAGTTCCCGAGGGTACAATGAGCAGTTCTTC; CDR3: CASSSRGYNEQFF
D: TRBD1; J: TRBJ2-5; size: NA; V: TRBV5-1; DNA: TGCGCCAGCAGCCCGATACAGGGGGCGGGGGCGGCGTACTTC; CDR3: CASSPIQGAGAAYF
D: TRBD1; J: TRBJ2-1; size: NA; V: TRBV7-3; DNA: TGTGCCAGCAGCTTACCCGGGACAGGGTTGAATGAGCAGTTCTTC; CDR3: CASSLPGTGLNEQFF
D: NA; J: TRBJ1-5; size: few; V: TRBV5-1; DNA: TGCGCCAGCAGCTTGGCCACAGGGTCCAATCAGCCCCAGCATTTT; CDR3: CASSLATGSNQPQHF
D: NA; J: TRBJ2-1; size: NA; V: TRBV7-9; DNA: TGTGCCAGCAGCGCCCCAGGAGGGGGCGTCAATGAGCAGTTCTTC; CDR3: CASSAPGGGVNEQFF
D: TRBD1; J: TRBJ2-3; size: NA; V: TRBV11-2; DNA: TGTGCCAGCAGCTGGCGGACAGGTACCACAGATACGCAGTATTTT; CDR3: CASSWRTGTTDTQYF
D: NA; J: TRBJ1-2; size: NA; V: TRBV7-9; DNA: TGTGCCAGCAGCCTAGGAGAGGGGGATAGAGGCTACACCTTC; CDR3: CASSLGEGDRGYTF
D: NA; J: TRBJ2-7; size: NA; V: TRBV4-1; DNA: TGCGCCAGCAGCCAAGGCTGGTCAGTTTCCTACGAGCAGTACTTC; CDR3: CASSQGWSVSYEQYF
D: TRBD2; J: TRBJ2-1; size: NA; V: TRBV18; DNA: TGTGCCAGCTCACCTTTTGCGGGAGTTTATTACAATGAGCAGTTCTTC; CDR3: CASSPFAGVYYNEQFF
D: NA; J: TRBJ1-2; size: NA; V: TRBV23-1; DNA: TGCGCCAGCAGTCAATCGCAACAGGTAAACTATGGCTACACCTTC; CDR3: CASSQSQQVNYGYTF
D: NA; J: TRBJ2-1; size: NA; V: TRBV27; DNA: TGTGCCAGCAGTTTAACAAACTCCTACAATGAGCAGTTCTTC; CDR3: CASSLTNSYNEQFF
D: TRBD1; J: TRBJ2-2; size: NA; V: TRBV12-5; DNA: TGTGCTAGTGGTTTGGTCAGGACAGGGGGATGGCACACCGGGGAGCTGTTTTTT; CDR3: CASGLVRTGGWHTGELFF
D: TRBD1; J: TRBJ2-7; size: few; V: TRBV14; DNA: TGTGCCAGCAGCCATGGATTCGGGACAGGGTTCCACGAGCAGTACTTC; CDR3: CASSHGFGTGFHEQYF
D: NA; J: TRBJ1-1; size: NA; V: TRBV9; DNA: TGTGCCAGCAGCCAGGACAGCCTGAACACTGAAGCTTTCTTT; CDR3: CASSQDSLNTEAFF
D: NA; J: TRBJ1-1; size: NA; V: TRBV4-1; DNA: TGCGCCAGCAGCCAAGGGTTTCGCCAGGGAGGCACTGAAGCTTTCTTT; CDR3: CASSQGFRQGGTEAFF
D: TRBD2; J: TRBJ2-3; size: NA; V: TRBV2; DNA: TGTGCCAGCAGAGTGGGACTAGCGGGAGTAGGTACAGATACGCAGTATTTT; CDR3: CASRVGLAGVGTDTQYF